What follows are 22 T cell receptor beta chains derived from one specimen sequenced in a study of cytomegalovirus exposure and HLA in healthy donors. The study ran its PCR with 60 Vbeta and 13 Jbeta primers. The protocol was immunoSEQ multiplex PCR, while the TCRdb copy is restricted to in-frame clones and leaves out a portion. The sample lists about 120,000 clones, over 55% occurring once. Sequencing was done on a sample of PBMCs. The receptors were sampled from a man younger than 35 in good health and CMV-seropositive.

This chain uses TRBV5-4 with TRBJ2-5; no definite D call. Trimming left V 5 bases short and J 5 bases short, with 16 bases between. Germline CDR1 SGHNT, CDR2 YYREEE (reference sequence). This CDR3 has 14 residues. CDR3 coding DNA: TGTGCCAGCAGGTTCGAACTGGCCGGGGAGACCCAGTACTTC. Protein sequence: CASRFELAGETQYF. Full variable domain (missing parts from reference TRBV5-4 and TRBJ2-5): ETGVTQSPTHLIKTRGQQVTLRCSSQSGHNTVSWYQQALGQGPQFIFQYYREEENGRGNFPPRFSGLQFPNYSSELNVNALELDDSALYLCASRFELAGETQYFGPGTRLLVL.

This sequence joins TRBV2 and TRBJ2-3, with D hard to call. Germline V gives CDR1 SNHLY, CDR2 FYNNEI. The CDR3 has 13 residues. The V and J ends lost 5 bases and 2 bases respectively, with 8 bases between them. Here the CDR3 reads CASSPPFTDTQYF. Here the CDR3 DNA reads TGTGCCAGCAGTCCCCCGTTCACAGATACGCAGTATTTT.

The genes are TRBV27 and TRBJ1-4; 8 nucleotides align to TRBD1. With V trimmed by 6 bases and J by 8 bases, 14 bases remained unmatched. CDR1 MNHEY and CDR2 SMNVEV come from the germline V gene (reference sequence). The CDR3 loop spans 16 amino acids. In DNA form, the CDR3 reads TGTGCCAGCAGCCCAACGACAGGGGATCCTATAGAAAAACTGTTTTTT. Translating gives CASSPTTGDPIEKLFF.

This clone has more than one count but fewer than ten. The chain employs TRBV6-4 and TRBJ2-3, with a weak D call TRBD1 (6 bases). Germline V gene lookup returns CDR1 MRHNA and CDR2 SNTAGT. Between the trimmed V and J ends, which lost 6 bases and 3 bases, there was a span of 10 bases. The CDR3 length is 13 residues. The CDR3 loop reads CASRHQGTDTQYF. In nucleotides, the CDR3 is TGTGCCAGCAGACACCAGGGGACAGATACGCAGTATTTT.

The J gene is TRBJ2-3, the V gene TRBV7-9, with no clear D. Trimming took 5 bases from V and 7 from J, leaving 7 bases between them. There are 11 residues in the CDR3. Germline lookup yields CDR1 SEHNR and CDR2 FQNEAQ (reference sequence). The CDR3 loop is CASSPLNTQYF. The CDR3 nucleotides are TGTGCCAGCAGCCCGCTAAATACGCAGTATTTT.

The rearrangement joins TRBV5-4 to TRBJ1-1; no clear D gene. V was clipped by 3 bases and J by 8 bases, with 17 bases between them. CDR3 length: 14 amino acids. Germline CDR1 reads SGHNT; CDR2 reads YYREEE (reference sequence). For the CDR3, the DNA is TGTGCCAGCAGCTCACACAACAGTAAGACGGAAGCTTTCTTT. Translated: CASSSHNSKTEAFF.

The chain recombines TRBV13 with TRBJ1-3; TRBD1 is a possible D gene (5 bases). CDR3 length: 16 amino acids. Germline CDR1 PRHDT, CDR2 FYEKMQ (reference sequence). V was pared by 2 bases and J by 2 bases, with 13 bases between. CDR3 in amino acids: CASSLIPDSPGNTIYF. Here the CDR3 DNA reads TGTGCCAGCAGCTTAATCCCCGACAGTCCTGGAAACACCATATATTTT.

The genes are TRBV6-4 and TRBJ2-1; 8 bases agree with TRBD1. V lost 10 bases, J lost 9 bases, and 8 bases stayed unmatched. The germline V gene has CDR1 MRHNA and CDR2 SNTAGT. The CDR3 is 12 residues long. DNA for the CDR3: TGTGCCAAAGCGACAGGGGTCGGTGAGCAGTTCTTC. It encodes CAKATGVGEQFF.

This chain joins TRBV2 and TRBJ2-7; the match to TRBD1 covers 9 bases. The V gene's germline CDR1 is SNHLY and CDR2 FYNNEI. The CDR3 length is 17 residues. The V and J ends lost 1 base and 5 bases, in that order; junction bases with no gene match: 12. The CDR3, as DNA: TGTGCCAGCAGTGAAGATGGGGTATGGACAGGGGTCGACGAGCAGTACTTC. It specifies CASSEDGVWTGVDEQYF.

The chain uses TRBV18 and TRBJ2-3; perhaps TRBD1 as D (5 bases). Germline CDR1 and CDR2: KGHSH and LQKENI. The V end lost 3 bases, the J end lost 1 base, and 11 bases lay between the germline ends. This CDR3 is 15 amino acids long. CDR3 DNA: TGTGCCAGCTCACCCAGGCCACAGGGCACAGATACGCAGTATTTT. It codes for CASSPRPQGTDTQYF.

J is TRBJ2-6 and V is TRBV5-1, with D perhaps TRBD1 (5 bases). The V end was cut by 1 base, the J end by 0 bases, with 14 bases between. The germline V gene has CDR1 SGHRS and CDR2 YFSETQ. This CDR3 spans 18 amino acids. As DNA, the CDR3 is TGCGCCAGCAGCTTGAGGGGCTCCGCACTCTCTGGGGCCAACGTCCTGACTTTC. Protein product: CASSLRGSALSGANVLTF.

This chain uses TRBV4-1 with TRBJ1-2, with 9 bases matching TRBD1. CDR1 is MGHRA and CDR2 is YSYEKL in the germline V gene. The V gene end was trimmed by 0 bases and the J gene end by 4 bases; junction bases not matched to a gene: 9. The CDR3 contains 17 residues. Here the CDR3 reads CASSQDPGQGIGYGYTF. The CDR3 region has the DNA TGCGCCAGCAGCCAAGATCCCGGACAGGGGATTGGCTATGGCTACACCTTC.

The genes are TRBV29-1 and TRBJ2-1; 7 bases agree with TRBD2. Trimming at V came to 6 bases and at J to 6 bases, leaving 5 bases not matched to a gene. Germline V gene data show CDR1 as SQVTM and CDR2 as ANQGSEA. This CDR3 comprises 12 residues. The CDR3 DNA follows: TGCAGCGTCCCACGGGGGGTCAATGAGCAGTTCTTC. Protein sequence: CSVPRGVNEQFF.

The chain links TRBV9 to TRBJ2-5; 8 bases match TRBD2. The CDR3 totals 18 residues. Germline V gene data show CDR1 as SGDLS and CDR2 as YYNGEE. The V segment lost 0 bases and the J segment 1 base; nucleotides outside the gene matches: 11. CDR3 in DNA: TGTGCCAGCAGCGTAGCTACGGGAAGCGGGGGTGTCCAAGAGACCCAGTACTTC. The encoded protein is CASSVATGSGGVQETQYF.

This clone was picked up one time. The V gene is TRBV30, the J gene TRBJ1-1; D possibly corresponds to TRBD1 (5 bases). V was trimmed by 4 bases and J by 5 bases, leaving 20 bases between them. There are 15 residues in the CDR3. CDR1 and CDR2 (germline): GTSNPN, SVGIG (reference sequence). Here the CDR3 DNA reads TGTGCCTGGATCCCTGCAGGGTTCGGGTGGACTGAAGCTTTCTTT. It yields the protein CAWIPAGFGWTEAFF.

This chain joins TRBV28 and TRBJ2-7, with D perhaps matching TRBD1 (6 bases). This CDR3 is 15 amino acids long. Germline CDR1 MDHEN, CDR2 SYDVKM. Between the trimmed V and J ends, which lost 6 bases and 0 bases, there was a span of 15 bases. The CDR3 region has the DNA TGTGCCAGCAGCCCGGGACATTTGAGCTCCTACGAGCAGTACGTC. Protein: CASSPGHLSSYEQYV.

The chain links TRBV19 to TRBJ1-1, with a weak D call TRBD1 (5 bases). The CDR3 loop spans 12 amino acids. Germline V gene sequence: CDR1 LNHDA, CDR2 SQIVND (reference sequence). Between the trimmed V and J ends, which lost 1 base and 5 bases, there was a span of 5 bases. CDR3 nucleotide sequence: TGTGCCAGTAGTATAGCAGGGACTGAAGCTTTCTTT. This encodes CASSIAGTEAFF.

This clone appeared a single time. The chain combines TRBV7-2 with TRBJ1-2, with a tentative D call TRBD1 (6 bases). Per germline, CDR1 SGHTA and CDR2 FQGNSA. V lost 1 base to trimming and J lost 7 bases, with 10 bases between them. This CDR3 spans 13 amino acids. The CDR3 DNA sequence: TGTGCCAGCAGCTTAGTGGGAGGGGGTGGCTACACCTTC. Translated: CASSLVGGGGYTF.

This chain links TRBV4-1 with TRBJ2-3; D is undetermined. V was trimmed by 1 base and J by 4 bases, leaving 9 bases between them. In germline, CDR1 is MGHRA, CDR2 YSYEKL. The CDR3 covers 14 residues. In DNA, the CDR3 is TGCGCCAGCAGCCAAGGACATTGGGCAGATACGCAGTATTTT. It is translated as CASSQGHWADTQYF.

V is TRBV6-1 and J is TRBJ1-2; D is unclear. V lost 3 bases and J 8 bases, leaving 13 bases between the germline ends. The CDR3 loop spans 13 amino acids. Germline V gene data show CDR1 as MNHNS and CDR2 as SASEGT. The DNA for the CDR3 is TGTGCCAGCAGTGATCGGGGTTCGTTAGGCTACACCTTC. It encodes CASSDRGSLGYTF.

The J gene is TRBJ2-1, the V gene TRBV5-4; 7 bases match TRBD1. There are 15 residues in the CDR3. V shed 4 bases, J shed 9 bases, and the junction held 13 bases outside the gene matches. Germline CDR1 is SGHNT and CDR2 is YYREEE (reference sequence). CDR3 sequence: CASSLTGAGMSEQFF. CDR3 DNA sequence: TGTGCCAGCAGCCTAACAGGGGCTGGGATGAGTGAGCAGTTCTTC.

The chain couples TRBV7-9 to TRBJ1-1; D not resolved. Between the trimmed V and J ends, which lost 3 bases and 5 bases, there was a span of 16 bases. This CDR3 is 15 amino acids long. Per germline, CDR1 SEHNR and CDR2 FQNEAQ (reference sequence). The CDR3 here is CASSFTVGGYTEAFF. CDR3 sequence (DNA): TGTGCCAGCAGCTTCACGGTTGGAGGGTATACTGAAGCTTTCTTT.